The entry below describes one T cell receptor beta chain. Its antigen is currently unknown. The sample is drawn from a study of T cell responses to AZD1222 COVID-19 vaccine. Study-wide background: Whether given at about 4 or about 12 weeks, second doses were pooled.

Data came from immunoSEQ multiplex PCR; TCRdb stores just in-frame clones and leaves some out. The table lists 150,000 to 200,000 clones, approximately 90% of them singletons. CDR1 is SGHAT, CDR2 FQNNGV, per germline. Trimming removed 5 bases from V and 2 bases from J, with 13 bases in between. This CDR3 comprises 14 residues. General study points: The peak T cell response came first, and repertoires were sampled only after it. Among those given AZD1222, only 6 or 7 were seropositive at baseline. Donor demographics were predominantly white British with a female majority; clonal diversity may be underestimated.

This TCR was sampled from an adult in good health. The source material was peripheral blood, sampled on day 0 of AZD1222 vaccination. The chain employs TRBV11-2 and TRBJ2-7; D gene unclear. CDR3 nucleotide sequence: TGTGCCAGCAGCATGCTGAGACGGGCCTACGAGCAGTACTTC. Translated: CASSMLRRAYEQYF.